This T cell receptor beta chain was captured in a study of blood T cells in healthy people across ages. This clonotype occurred a few times. The CDR3 totals 11 residues. The V and J ends lost 3 bases and 3 bases respectively, with 2 bases between them. Germline CDR1 is SQVTM and CDR2 is ANQGSEA. Then a second PCR, running about 6 to 12 cycles, was carried out with a sample-barcoded 5' primer and a J-beta primer mix. Individual samples furnished no less than 3 million CDR3-containing paired-end reads apiece. TCRdb itself ran the 5' RACE reads through MiXCR, one entry per CDR3 protein. The table records fewer than 800,000 distinct CDR3 sequences, more than 20% of them present only once. This sample also belongs to another study, concerning T cells of mothers and their children. From that report: All extracted RNA went into cDNA synthesis, about 1.4 ug per 15 ul.

The chain uses TRBV29-1 and TRBJ2-2, with D hard to call. Material for sequencing was blood. This clonotype originated in a boy younger than 18 in good health. The CDR3 protein is CSVDYTGELFF. The DNA of the CDR3 is TGCAGCGTTGATTACACCGGGGAGCTGTTTTTT.